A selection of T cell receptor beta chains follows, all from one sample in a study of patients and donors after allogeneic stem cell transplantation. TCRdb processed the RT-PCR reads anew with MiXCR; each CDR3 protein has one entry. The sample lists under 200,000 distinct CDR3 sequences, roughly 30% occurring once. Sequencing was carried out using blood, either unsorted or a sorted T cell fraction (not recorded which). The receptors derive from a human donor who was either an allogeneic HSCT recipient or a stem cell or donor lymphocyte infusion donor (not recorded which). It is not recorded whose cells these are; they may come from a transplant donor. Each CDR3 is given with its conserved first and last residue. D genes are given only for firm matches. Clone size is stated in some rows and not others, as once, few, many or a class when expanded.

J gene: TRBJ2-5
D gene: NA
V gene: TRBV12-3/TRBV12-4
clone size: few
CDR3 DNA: TGTGCCAGCAGTTTTAGGCGAGTGAGGACCCAGTACTTC
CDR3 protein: CASSFRRVRTQYF

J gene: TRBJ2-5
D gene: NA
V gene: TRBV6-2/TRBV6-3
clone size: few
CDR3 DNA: TGTGCCAGCAGTACCGCCCTCACAGGGTTTCAAGAGACCCAGTACTTC
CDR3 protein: CASSTALTGFQETQYF

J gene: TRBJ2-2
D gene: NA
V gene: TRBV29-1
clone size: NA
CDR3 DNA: TGCAGCGTTGAAACAGCGAACACCGGGGAGCTGTTTTTT
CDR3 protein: CSVETANTGELFF

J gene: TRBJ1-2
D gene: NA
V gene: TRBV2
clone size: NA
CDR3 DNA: TGTGCCAGCAGTGATCACCCCCTGGGGGGAAACTATGGCTACACCTTC
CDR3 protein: CASSDHPLGGNYGYTF

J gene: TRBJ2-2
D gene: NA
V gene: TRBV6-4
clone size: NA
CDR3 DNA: TGTGCCAGCAGTCGACCCCATGGGAACGGGGAGCTGTTTTTT
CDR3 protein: CASSRPHGNGELFF

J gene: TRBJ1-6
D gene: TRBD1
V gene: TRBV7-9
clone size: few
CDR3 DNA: TGTGCCAGCAGATCCGGGACAGAAAATTCACCCCTCCACTTT
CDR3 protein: CASRSGTENSPLHF

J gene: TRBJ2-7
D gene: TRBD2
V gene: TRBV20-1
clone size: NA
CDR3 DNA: TGCAGTGCTCCACCGGGACTAGCGGGAGGGGGTTCCTACGAGCAGTACTTC
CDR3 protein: CSAPPGLAGGGSYEQYF

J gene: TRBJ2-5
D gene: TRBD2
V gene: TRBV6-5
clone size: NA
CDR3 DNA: TGTGCCAGCAGTCACCGGACTAGCCGTGAGACCCAGTACTTC
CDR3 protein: CASSHRTSRETQYF

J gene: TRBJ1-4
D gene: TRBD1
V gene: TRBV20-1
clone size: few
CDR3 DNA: TGCAGTGCGGGACAGTATGAAAAACTGTTTTTT
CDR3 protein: CSAGQYEKLFF

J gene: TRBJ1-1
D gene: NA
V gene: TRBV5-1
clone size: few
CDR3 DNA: TGCGCCAGCAGCTTCTACATCGGGAACACTGAAGCTTTCTTT
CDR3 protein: CASSFYIGNTEAFF

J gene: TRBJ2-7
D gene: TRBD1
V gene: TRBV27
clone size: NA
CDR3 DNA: TGTGCCAGCAGTTTACTGTGGACAGGAGCCTACGAGCAGTACTTC
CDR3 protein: CASSLLWTGAYEQYF

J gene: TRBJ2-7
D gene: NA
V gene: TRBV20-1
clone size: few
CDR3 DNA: TGCAGTGCTCCATCGGGAGACAGTTACGAGCAGTACTTC
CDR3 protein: CSAPSGDSYEQYF

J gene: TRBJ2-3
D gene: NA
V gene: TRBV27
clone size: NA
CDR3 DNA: TGTGCCAGCAGTTCGCTTAGGGGATACAGAGATACGCAGTATTTT
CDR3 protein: CASSSLRGYRDTQYF

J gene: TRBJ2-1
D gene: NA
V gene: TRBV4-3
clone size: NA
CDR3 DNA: TGCGCCAGCAGCGAGGGGCCCTACAATGAGCAGTTCTTC
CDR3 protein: CASSEGPYNEQFF

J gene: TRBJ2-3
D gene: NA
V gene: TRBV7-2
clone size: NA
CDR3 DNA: TGTGCCAGCAGCTTAGCGGCGGGCCACGGTAGAAATACGCAGTATTTT
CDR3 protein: CASSLAAGHGRNTQYF